Listed below are T cell receptor beta chains from one sample, sequenced in a study of cytomegalovirus exposure and HLA in healthy donors. Clones were read by immunoSEQ multiplex PCR, and TCRdb kept only the in-frame ones, dropping some. The data contain approximately 160,000 clones, approximately 88% of them singletons. Input material: PBMCs. These receptors came from a man aged 25 to 40 in good health and CMV-seropositive. The CDR3 runs from the conserved cysteine through the conserved F or W. A D gene is named only where the DNA matches it firmly. Size is omitted from some rows. Given values are once, few, many or a class for expanded clones.

V: TRBV6-4
size: few
D: NA
J: TRBJ2-3
DNA: TGTGCCAGCAGTACCCGTCTACCCGGTACGCAGTATTTT
CDR3: CASSTRLPGTQYF

V: TRBV7-9
size: NA
D: NA
J: TRBJ1-1
DNA: TGTGCCAGCGCCAAGGGAGGGGGGAACACTGAAGCTTTCTTT
CDR3: CASAKGGGNTEAFF

V: TRBV2
size: NA
D: NA
J: TRBJ2-1
DNA: TGTGCCAGCAGTGAGTTGGACAGACCCACCTACAATGAGCAGTTCTTC
CDR3: CASSELDRPTYNEQFF

V: TRBV7-9
size: NA
D: TRBD1
J: TRBJ1-5
DNA: TGTGCCAGCAGCTTTGGGACAGACAATCAGCCCCAGCATTTT
CDR3: CASSFGTDNQPQHF

V: TRBV5-4
size: NA
D: TRBD1
J: TRBJ1-4
DNA: TGTGCCAGCAGCTTGGGACAGGGTGAGGAAAAACTGTTTTTT
CDR3: CASSLGQGEEKLFF

V: TRBV5-4
size: NA
D: NA
J: TRBJ2-5
DNA: TGTGCCAGCAGCTTGACCGGGATCCAAGAGACCCAGTACTTC
CDR3: CASSLTGIQETQYF

V: TRBV7-2
size: NA
D: NA
J: TRBJ2-7
DNA: TGTGCCAGCAGCTTAGTGCGGGGCGGGTACGAGCAGTACTTC
CDR3: CASSLVRGGYEQYF

V: TRBV10-3
size: NA
D: TRBD1
J: TRBJ2-2
DNA: TGTGCCATCAGGAACAGGGGAGAGGACGGGGAGCTGTTTTTT
CDR3: CAIRNRGEDGELFF

V: TRBV29-1
size: once
D: TRBD2
J: TRBJ2-2
DNA: TGCAGCGCCCTGACTAGCGTAAACACCGGGGAGCTGTTTTTT
CDR3: CSALTSVNTGELFF

V: TRBV29-1
size: NA
D: NA
J: TRBJ1-5
DNA: TGCAGCTTCACCACAGGGAGTTACGATCAGCCCCAGCATTTT
CDR3: CSFTTGSYDQPQHF

V: TRBV10-2
size: NA
D: TRBD2
J: TRBJ2-1
DNA: TGCGCCAGCAGCGGTGGACTAGCGGGTCTCGATGAGCAGTTCTTC
CDR3: CASSGGLAGLDEQFF

V: TRBV5-6
size: NA
D: TRBD1
J: TRBJ1-2
DNA: TGTGCCAGCAGCTTGGAAGACAGGGCGCATGGCTACACCTTC
CDR3: CASSLEDRAHGYTF

V: TRBV28
size: NA
D: TRBD1
J: TRBJ2-5
DNA: TGTGCCAGCGCCACAGGGGTGGAGACCCAGTACTTC
CDR3: CASATGVETQYF

V: TRBV29-1
size: NA
D: TRBD2
J: TRBJ2-1
DNA: TGCAGCGCCCTAAGCGGGAGCGACAGCTCCTACAATGAGCAGTTCTTC
CDR3: CSALSGSDSSYNEQFF

V: TRBV30
size: NA
D: NA
J: TRBJ2-2
DNA: TGTGCCTGGAGTGTCCGGACAGACGGCGGGGAGCTGTTTTTT
CDR3: CAWSVRTDGGELFF

V: TRBV28
size: NA
D: TRBD1
J: TRBJ2-3
DNA: TGTGCCAGCAGTTCTGACAGGGGGGGCCCAGATACGCAGTATTTT
CDR3: CASSSDRGGPDTQYF

V: TRBV4-3
size: NA
D: NA
J: TRBJ1-2
DNA: TGCGCCAGCAGCCAAGATCGCGGGACGGCCGGGTATGGCTACACCTTC
CDR3: CASSQDRGTAGYGYTF

V: TRBV11-2
size: NA
D: NA
J: TRBJ2-1
DNA: TGTGCCAGCAGCTTAGATGTGGCCTCCCCGGAGGAGCAGTTCTTC
CDR3: CASSLDVASPEEQFF

V: TRBV19
size: NA
D: NA
J: TRBJ1-5
DNA: TGTGCCAGTAGTATAGGTCCAGGTAGCAATCAGCCCCAGCATTTT
CDR3: CASSIGPGSNQPQHF

V: TRBV11-2
size: many
D: NA
J: TRBJ1-2
DNA: TGTGCCAGCAGCTTAGGGACAAACTATGGCTACACCTTC
CDR3: CASSLGTNYGYTF

V: TRBV7-6
size: NA
D: TRBD2
J: TRBJ2-7
DNA: TGTGCCAGCAGACCGACTAGCGGACCTTACTCCTACGAGCAGTACTTC
CDR3: CASRPTSGPYSYEQYF

V: TRBV27
size: NA
D: TRBD2
J: TRBJ2-1
DNA: TGTGCCAGCAAGCCGGGACTAGCGTCTTACAATGAGCAGTTCTTC
CDR3: CASKPGLASYNEQFF

V: TRBV6-5
size: NA
D: TRBD1
J: TRBJ1-2
DNA: TGTGCCAGCAGTTTTGGACAGGCTAACTATGGCTACACCTTC
CDR3: CASSFGQANYGYTF

V: TRBV6-1
size: NA
D: TRBD2
J: TRBJ2-1
DNA: TGTGCCAGCCTTGAGCGGGGGTCCTACAATGAGCAGTTCTTC
CDR3: CASLERGSYNEQFF

V: TRBV11-3
size: NA
D: TRBD2
J: TRBJ2-3
DNA: TGTGCCAGCAGCTATAGGACTAGCGGGAGGTCGGCAGATACGCAGTATTTT
CDR3: CASSYRTSGRSADTQYF

V: TRBV5-6
size: NA
D: TRBD1
J: TRBJ2-4
DNA: TGTGCCAGCAGCTTGGGGACAGGGAAAAACATTCAGTACTTC
CDR3: CASSLGTGKNIQYF

V: TRBV27
size: NA
D: TRBD2
J: TRBJ2-3
DNA: TGTGCCAGCAGCCTACTAGCGGGGGGAGATACGCAGTATTTT
CDR3: CASSLLAGGDTQYF

V: TRBV7-3
size: NA
D: NA
J: TRBJ1-6
DNA: TGTGCCAGCAGCACAACCCCAGATTCACCCCTCCACTTT
CDR3: CASSTTPDSPLHF

V: TRBV7-9
size: few
D: NA
J: TRBJ1-6
DNA: TGTGCCAGCAGCTTAGACAGGGATAATTCACCCCTCCACTTT
CDR3: CASSLDRDNSPLHF

V: TRBV25-1
size: NA
D: NA
J: TRBJ1-2
DNA: TGTGCCAGCTACGCCGGGATTAACAATGGCTACACCTTC
CDR3: CASYAGINNGYTF

V: TRBV7-3
size: medium-sized
D: TRBD1
J: TRBJ1-2
DNA: TGTGCCAGCTTCACAGGGGACTATGGCTACACCTTC
CDR3: CASFTGDYGYTF

V: TRBV6-6
size: NA
D: TRBD1
J: TRBJ2-4
DNA: TGTGCCAGCAGATCGACAGGGGGCGGGGACATTCAGTACTTC
CDR3: CASRSTGGGDIQYF

V: TRBV7-9
size: NA
D: TRBD2
J: TRBJ2-2
DNA: TGTGCCAGCAGCGCAACTAGCGGGACAGACACCGGGGAGCTGTTTTTT
CDR3: CASSATSGTDTGELFF

V: TRBV5-1
size: NA
D: TRBD1
J: TRBJ1-4
DNA: TGCGCCAGCAGCTACCGGGACAGCAATGAAAAACTGTTTTTT
CDR3: CASSYRDSNEKLFF

V: TRBV30
size: NA
D: NA
J: TRBJ2-3
DNA: TGTGCCTGGAGTCCTCCGGGACTGAGCACGCAGTATTTT
CDR3: CAWSPPGLSTQYF

V: TRBV28
size: NA
D: NA
J: TRBJ1-3
DNA: TGTGCCAGCAGTTCGGGGGCTGGAAACACCATATATTTT
CDR3: CASSSGAGNTIYF

V: TRBV18
size: once
D: TRBD2
J: TRBJ2-5
DNA: TGTGCCAGCTCACCACTGTCGACTAGCAGGAGAGAGACCCAGTACTTC
CDR3: CASSPLSTSRRETQYF

V: TRBV29-1
size: NA
D: NA
J: TRBJ1-2
DNA: TGCAGCGTGGGGTCGATTGACAGGAGCTATGGCTACACCTTC
CDR3: CSVGSIDRSYGYTF

V: TRBV9
size: NA
D: TRBD2
J: TRBJ2-7
DNA: TGTGCCAGCAGCGCGGGAGGAGCGGGAGGGCAGGGCGAGCAGTACTTC
CDR3: CASSAGGAGGQGEQYF

V: TRBV7-9
size: NA
D: TRBD1
J: TRBJ1-4
DNA: TGTGCCAGCAGCCCTACAGGGGTAATCGAAAAACTGTTTTTT
CDR3: CASSPTGVIEKLFF

V: TRBV6-1
size: NA
D: NA
J: TRBJ2-1
DNA: TGTGCCAGCAGTGAAGATACTAGCCGGGTTTACAATGAGCAGTTCTTC
CDR3: CASSEDTSRVYNEQFF

V: TRBV6-5
size: NA
D: NA
J: TRBJ1-1
DNA: TGTGCCAGCAGTTACGAGGGCGGCGCAACCTTT
CDR3: CASSYEGGATF

V: TRBV2
size: NA
D: TRBD1
J: TRBJ1-1
DNA: TGTGCCAGCAGTGAGGGGGGACAGGGTACCTCAATGAACACTGAAGCTTTCTTT
CDR3: CASSEGGQGTSMNTEAFF

V: TRBV6-5
size: NA
D: NA
J: TRBJ2-5
DNA: TGTGCCAGCAGTTACTCGATTAGCGGCCAAGAGACCCAGTACTTC
CDR3: CASSYSISGQETQYF

V: TRBV28
size: NA
D: TRBD1
J: TRBJ2-2
DNA: TGTGCCAGCAGTGGGACAGGGGGGAGCGGGCTAAACACCGGGGAGCTGTTTTTT
CDR3: CASSGTGGSGLNTGELFF

V: TRBV5-4
size: once
D: TRBD1
J: TRBJ2-1
DNA: TGTGCCAGCAGCTCCTCCGGGACAGGGGGCAATGAGCAGTTCTTC
CDR3: CASSSSGTGGNEQFF

V: TRBV11-2
size: NA
D: NA
J: TRBJ2-7
DNA: TGTGCCAGCAGTTTGACAGTTTTTACGGCCCCTTACGAGCAGTACTTC
CDR3: CASSLTVFTAPYEQYF

V: TRBV5-1
size: NA
D: TRBD1
J: TRBJ2-7
DNA: TGCGCCAGCAGCCTCCAACAGGGGCCCTACGAGCAGTACTTC
CDR3: CASSLQQGPYEQYF

V: TRBV7-2
size: NA
D: NA
J: TRBJ2-7
DNA: TGTGCCAGCAAAACAGGTGCCGGGGGTTCCTACGAGCAGTACTTC
CDR3: CASKTGAGGSYEQYF

V: TRBV6-5
size: NA
D: NA
J: TRBJ1-1
DNA: TGTGCCAGCACCCCTGGCCGCTGGAACACTGAAGCTTTCTTT
CDR3: CASTPGRWNTEAFF

V: TRBV5-5
size: NA
D: NA
J: TRBJ2-5
DNA: TGTGCCAGCAGACCGGACAGCCGAGGGGAGACCCAGTACTTC
CDR3: CASRPDSRGETQYF

V: TRBV4-1
size: few
D: NA
J: TRBJ2-7
DNA: TGCGCCAGCAGCAGACAAGGGGCAAGCTACGAGCAGTACTTC
CDR3: CASSRQGASYEQYF

V: TRBV6-5
size: NA
D: NA
J: TRBJ2-3
DNA: TGTGCCAGCAGTTACCGAGGCCCTCCGAATACAGATACGCAGTATTTT
CDR3: CASSYRGPPNTDTQYF